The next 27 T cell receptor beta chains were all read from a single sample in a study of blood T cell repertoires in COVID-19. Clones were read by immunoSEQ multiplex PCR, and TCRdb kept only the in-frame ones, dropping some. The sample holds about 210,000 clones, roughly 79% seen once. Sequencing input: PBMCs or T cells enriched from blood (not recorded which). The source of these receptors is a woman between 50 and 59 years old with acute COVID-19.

The CDR3 DNA reads TGCAGCGTTGAAGAGGTATTTTGGACAGGGTCGTTTTATGGCTACACCTTC. Translation: CSVEEVFWTGSFYGYTF. The gene calls are TRBV29-1 and TRBJ1-2, with 8 positions matching TRBD1. Looked up from germline, CDR1 is SQVTM and CDR2 is ANQGSEA. V lost 0 bases and J lost 5; bases outside the gene matches: 14. CDR3 size: 17 residues.

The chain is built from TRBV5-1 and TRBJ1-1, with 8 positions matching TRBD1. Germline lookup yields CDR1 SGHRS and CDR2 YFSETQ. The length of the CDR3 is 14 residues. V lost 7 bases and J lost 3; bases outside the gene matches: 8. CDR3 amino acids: CASRQGLLDTEAFF. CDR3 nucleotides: TGCGCCAGCCGACAGGGGTTGTTGGACACTGAAGCTTTCTTT.

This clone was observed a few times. The CDR3 bases are TGCAGCGTTAGGATGGCAGGGTGGAGAACTGAAGCTTTCTTT. Residues: CSVRMAGWRTEAFF. The J gene is TRBJ1-1, the V gene TRBV29-1, with D tentatively TRBD1 (5 bases). With 5 bases removed from V and 5 bases from J, the gap between germline ends came to 18 bases. In germline, CDR1 is SQVTM, CDR2 ANQGSEA. The CDR3 consists of 14 residues.

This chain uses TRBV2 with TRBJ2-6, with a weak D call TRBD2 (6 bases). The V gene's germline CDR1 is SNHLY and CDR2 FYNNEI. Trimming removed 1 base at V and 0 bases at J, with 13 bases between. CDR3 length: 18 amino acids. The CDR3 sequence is CASSEGISGSSGANVLTF. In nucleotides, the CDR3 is TGTGCCAGCAGTGAAGGCATTAGCGGAAGCTCTGGGGCCAACGTCCTGACTTTC. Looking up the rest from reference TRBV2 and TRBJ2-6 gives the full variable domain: EPEVTQTPSHQVTQMGQEVILRCVPISNHLYFYWYRQILGQKVEFLVSFYNNEISEKSEIFDDQFSVERPDGSNFTLKIRSTKLEDSAMYFCASSEGISGSSGANVLTFGAGSRLTVL.

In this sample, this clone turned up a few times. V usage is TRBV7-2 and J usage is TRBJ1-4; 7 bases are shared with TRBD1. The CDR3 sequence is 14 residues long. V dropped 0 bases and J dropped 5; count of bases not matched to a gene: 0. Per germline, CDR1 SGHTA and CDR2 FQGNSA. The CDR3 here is CASSLAGGNEKLFF. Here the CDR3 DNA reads TGTGCCAGCAGCTTAGCAGGGGGCAATGAAAAACTGTTTTTT. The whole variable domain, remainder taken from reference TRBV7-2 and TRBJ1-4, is GAGVSQSPSNKVTEKGKDVELRCDPISGHTALYWYRQSLGQGLEFLIYFQGNSAPDKSGLPSDRFSAERTGGSVSTLTIQRTQQEDSAVYLCASSLAGGNEKLFFGSGTQLSVL.

This CDR3 is CASSLDRGGSSYEQYF. The CDR3 DNA reads as TGCGCCAGCAGCTTGGATCGGGGAGGAAGCTCCTACGAGCAGTACTTC. The chain combines TRBV5-1 with TRBJ2-7; D is possibly TRBD2 (6 bases). Germline V gene data show CDR1 as SGHRS and CDR2 as YFSETQ. This CDR3 spans 16 amino acids. The germline V and J ends were trimmed by 0 bases and 0 bases, with 13 bases remaining between them. Based on the CDR3 plus reference TRBV5-1 and TRBJ2-7, the full variable domain is KAGVTQTPRYLIKTRGQQVTLSCSPISGHRSVSWYQQTPGQGLQFLFEYFSETQRNKGNFPGRFSGRQFSNSRSEMNVSTLELGDSALYLCASSLDRGGSSYEQYFGPGTRLTVT.

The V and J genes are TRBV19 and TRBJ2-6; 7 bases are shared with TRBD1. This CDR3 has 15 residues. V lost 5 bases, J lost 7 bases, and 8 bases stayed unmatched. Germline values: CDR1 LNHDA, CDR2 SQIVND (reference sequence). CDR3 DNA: TGTGCCAGTAGTCCCGGACAGGTGGCCGCCAACGTCCTGACTTTC. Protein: CASSPGQVAANVLTF.

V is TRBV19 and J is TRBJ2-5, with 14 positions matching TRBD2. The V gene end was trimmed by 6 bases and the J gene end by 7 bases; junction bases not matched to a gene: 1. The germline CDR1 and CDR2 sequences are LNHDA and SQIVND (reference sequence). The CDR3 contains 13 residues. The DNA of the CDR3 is TGTGCCAGTAGAGGACTAGCGGGGGGGACCCAGTACTTC. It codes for CASRGLAGGTQYF.

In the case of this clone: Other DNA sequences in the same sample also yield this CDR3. Written as DNA, the CDR3 is TGTGCCAGCAGCCCCGACAGGGGGCGAGAGACCCAGTACTTC. Translating gives CASSPDRGRETQYF. The chain links TRBV7-2 to TRBJ2-5; 10 positions agree with TRBD1. The CDR3 has 14 amino acids. J was trimmed by 4 bases and V by 5 bases; bases with no gene match: 4. The V gene's germline CDR1 is SGHTA and CDR2 FQGNSA.

CDR3 protein: CSVENGQGGFYGYTF. DNA of the CDR3: TGCAGCGTTGAGAACGGACAGGGGGGATTCTATGGCTACACCTTC. V is TRBV29-1 and J is TRBJ1-2; 10 nucleotides match TRBD1. Germline CDR1 is SQVTM and CDR2 is ANQGSEA. Unmatched junction bases numbered 8, after V lost 3 bases and J lost 4 bases. The CDR3 loop spans 15 amino acids.

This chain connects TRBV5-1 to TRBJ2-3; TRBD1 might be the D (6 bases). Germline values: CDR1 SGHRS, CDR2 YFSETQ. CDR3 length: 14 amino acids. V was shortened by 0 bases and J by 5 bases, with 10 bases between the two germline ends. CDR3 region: CASSLGQAVDTQYF. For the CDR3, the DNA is TGCGCCAGCAGCTTGGGACAGGCAGTAGATACGCAGTATTTT.

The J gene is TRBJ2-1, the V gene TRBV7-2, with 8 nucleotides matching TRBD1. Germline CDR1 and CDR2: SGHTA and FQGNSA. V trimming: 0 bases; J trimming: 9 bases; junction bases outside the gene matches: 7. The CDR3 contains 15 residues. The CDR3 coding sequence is TGTGCCAGCAGCTTAGCGAGGGCAGGGGGCTCTGAGCAGTTCTTC. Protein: CASSLARAGGSEQFF.

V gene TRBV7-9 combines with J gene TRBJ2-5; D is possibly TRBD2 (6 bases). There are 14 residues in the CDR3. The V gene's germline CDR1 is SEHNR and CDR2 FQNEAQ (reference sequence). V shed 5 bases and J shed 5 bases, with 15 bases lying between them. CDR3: CASSPSAAGETQYF. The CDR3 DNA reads TGTGCCAGCAGCCCCTCGGCGGCGGGGGAGACCCAGTACTTC.

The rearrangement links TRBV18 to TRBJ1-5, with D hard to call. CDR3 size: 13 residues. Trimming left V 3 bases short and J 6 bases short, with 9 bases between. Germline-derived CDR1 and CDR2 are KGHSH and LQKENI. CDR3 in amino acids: CASSPSGVQPQHF. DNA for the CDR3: TGTGCCAGCTCACCTTCAGGCGTTCAGCCCCAGCATTTT.

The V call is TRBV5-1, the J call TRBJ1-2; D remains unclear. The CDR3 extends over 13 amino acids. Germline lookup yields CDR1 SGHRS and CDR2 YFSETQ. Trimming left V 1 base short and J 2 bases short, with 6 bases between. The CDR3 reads CASSLNINYGYTF. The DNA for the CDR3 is TGCGCCAGCAGCTTGAACATAAACTATGGCTACACCTTC. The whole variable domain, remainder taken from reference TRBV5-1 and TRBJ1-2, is KAGVTQTPRYLIKTRGQQVTLSCSPISGHRSVSWYQQTPGQGLQFLFEYFSETQRNKGNFPGRFSGRQFSNSRSEMNVSTLELGDSALYLCASSLNINYGYTFGSGTRLTVV.

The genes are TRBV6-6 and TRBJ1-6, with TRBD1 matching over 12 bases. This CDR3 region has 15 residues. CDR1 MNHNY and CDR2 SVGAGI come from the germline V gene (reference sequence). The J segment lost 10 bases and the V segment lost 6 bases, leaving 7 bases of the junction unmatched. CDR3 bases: TGTGCCAGCAGGGGGGACAGGGGGCGGGGATCACCCCTCCACTTT. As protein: CASRGDRGRGSPLHF.

Written as DNA, the CDR3 is TGCGCCAGCAGCTCCACGGGACAGTACAATGAGCAGTTCTTC. Amino acids: CASSSTGQYNEQFF. This chain joins TRBV5-1 and TRBJ2-1, with TRBD1 identical over 7 bases. With V trimmed by 3 bases and J by 4 bases, 4 bases remained unmatched. The germline gives CDR1 SGHRS, CDR2 YFSETQ. The CDR3 has 14 amino acids. Full variable domain (remainder filled in from reference TRBV5-1 and TRBJ2-1): KAGVTQTPRYLIKTRGQQVTLSCSPISGHRSVSWYQQTPGQGLQFLFEYFSETQRNKGNFPGRFSGRQFSNSRSEMNVSTLELGDSALYLCASSSTGQYNEQFFGPGTRLTVL.

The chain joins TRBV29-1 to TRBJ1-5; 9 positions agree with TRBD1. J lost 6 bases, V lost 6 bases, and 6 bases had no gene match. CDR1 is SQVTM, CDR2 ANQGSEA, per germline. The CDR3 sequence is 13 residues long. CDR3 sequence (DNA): TGCAGCGTGTTACAGGGGGCAGGTCAGCCCCAGCATTTT. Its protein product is CSVLQGAGQPQHF.

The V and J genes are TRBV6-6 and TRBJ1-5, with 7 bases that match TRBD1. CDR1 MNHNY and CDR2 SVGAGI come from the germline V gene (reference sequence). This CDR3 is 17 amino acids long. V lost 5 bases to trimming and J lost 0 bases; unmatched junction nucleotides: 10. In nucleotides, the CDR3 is TGTGCCAGCAGTCAGGGGACAGCCAAGAATAGCAATCAGCCCCAGCATTTT. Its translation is CASSQGTAKNSNQPQHF.

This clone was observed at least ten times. The CDR3 region is CASDPRNRVHLYNEQFF. The DNA of the CDR3 is TGTGCCAGCGACCCGCGGAACAGGGTCCATTTATACAATGAGCAGTTCTTC. This rearrangement joins TRBV28 to TRBJ2-1; possible D gene TRBD1, 6 bases. This CDR3 is built from 17 residues. Looked up from germline, CDR1 is MDHEN and CDR2 is SYDVKM. V dropped 8 bases and J dropped 4 bases, with 24 bases sitting between them.

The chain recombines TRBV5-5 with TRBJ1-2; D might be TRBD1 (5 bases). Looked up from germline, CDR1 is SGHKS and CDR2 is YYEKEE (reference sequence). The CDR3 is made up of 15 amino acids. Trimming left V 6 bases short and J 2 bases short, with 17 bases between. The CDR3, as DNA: TGTGCCAGCAATGCACAGGCTACATTAAACTATGGCTACACCTTC. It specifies CASNAQATLNYGYTF.

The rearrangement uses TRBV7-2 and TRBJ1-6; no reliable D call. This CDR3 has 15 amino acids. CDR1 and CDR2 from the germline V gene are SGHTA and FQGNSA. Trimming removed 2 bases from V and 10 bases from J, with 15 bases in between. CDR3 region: CASSLQLLQASPLHF. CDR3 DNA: TGTGCCAGCAGCTTACAACTCCTCCAGGCGTCACCCCTCCACTTT.

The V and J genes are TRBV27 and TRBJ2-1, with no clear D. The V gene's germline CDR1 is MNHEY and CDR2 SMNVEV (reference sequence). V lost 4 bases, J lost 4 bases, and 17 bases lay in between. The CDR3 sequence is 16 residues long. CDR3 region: CASSSSPSRAYNEQFF. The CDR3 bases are TGTGCCAGCAGTTCCTCCCCGTCTAGAGCTTACAATGAGCAGTTCTTC.

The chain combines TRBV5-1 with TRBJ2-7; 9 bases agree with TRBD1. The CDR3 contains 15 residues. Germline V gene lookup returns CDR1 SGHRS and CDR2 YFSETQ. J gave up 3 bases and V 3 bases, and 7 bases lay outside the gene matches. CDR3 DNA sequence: TGCGCCAGCAGCTCTATGACAGGGGGGAGCTACGAGCAGTACTTC. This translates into CASSSMTGGSYEQYF.

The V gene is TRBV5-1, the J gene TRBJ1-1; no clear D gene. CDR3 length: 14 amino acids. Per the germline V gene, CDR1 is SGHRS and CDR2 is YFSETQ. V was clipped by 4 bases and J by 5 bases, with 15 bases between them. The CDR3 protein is CASSPGWERTEAFF. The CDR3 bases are TGCGCCAGCAGCCCGGGGTGGGAGAGAACTGAAGCTTTCTTT. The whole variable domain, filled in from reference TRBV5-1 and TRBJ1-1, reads KAGVTQTPRYLIKTRGQQVTLSCSPISGHRSVSWYQQTPGQGLQFLFEYFSETQRNKGNFPGRFSGRQFSNSRSEMNVSTLELGDSALYLCASSPGWERTEAFFGQGTRLTVV.

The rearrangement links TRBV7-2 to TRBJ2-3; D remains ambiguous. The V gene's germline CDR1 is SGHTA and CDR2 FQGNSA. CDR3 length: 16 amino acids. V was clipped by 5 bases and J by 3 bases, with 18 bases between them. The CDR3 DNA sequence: TGTGCCAGCAGCACCTATGGCTCTAGTGTGACAGATACGCAGTATTTT. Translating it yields CASSTYGSSVTDTQYF.

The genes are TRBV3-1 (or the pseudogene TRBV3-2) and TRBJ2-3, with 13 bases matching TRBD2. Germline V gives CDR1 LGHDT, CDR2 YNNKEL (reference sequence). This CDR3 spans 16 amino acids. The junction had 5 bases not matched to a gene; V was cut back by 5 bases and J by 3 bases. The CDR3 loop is CASSVRLAGGTDTQYF. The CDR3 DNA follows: TGTGCCAGCAGCGTTCGACTAGCGGGGGGTACAGATACGCAGTATTTT.